One and the same sample provided the 6 T cell receptor beta chains below, sequenced in a study of blood T cell repertoires in COVID-19. Sequenced by immunoSEQ multiplex PCR; TCRdb stores in-frame clones only, minus some. The table includes around 42,000 clones, over 70% detected once. The source material was peripheral blood. These TCRs come from a woman of 80 years or more with acute or convalescent COVID-19.

The chain has TRBV3-1 (or the pseudogene TRBV3-2) and TRBJ2-5; TRBD2 aligns across 12 bases. The CDR3 consists of 16 residues. Germline V gene lookup returns CDR1 LGHDT and CDR2 YNNKEL (reference sequence). V lost 1 base to trimming and J lost 5 bases; unmatched junction nucleotides: 5. CDR3 in amino acids: CASSQGRLAGVETQYF. CDR3 DNA sequence: TGTGCCAGCAGCCAAGGGAGACTAGCGGGAGTGGAGACCCAGTACTTC.

J is TRBJ2-1 and V is TRBV18; D not resolved. The CDR3 is 14 amino acids. Per germline, CDR1 KGHSH and CDR2 LQKENI. Trimming left V 3 bases short and J 3 bases short, with 9 bases between. CDR3 region: CASSPQANYNEQFF. In DNA form, the CDR3 reads TGTGCCAGCTCACCTCAGGCGAACTACAATGAGCAGTTCTTC. Full variable domain (rest looked up from reference TRBV18 and TRBJ2-1): NAGVMQNPRHLVRRRGQEARLRCSPMKGHSHVYWYRQLPEEGLKFMVYLQKENIIDESGMPKERFSAEFPKEGPSILRIQQVVRGDSAAYFCASSPQANYNEQFFGPGTRLTVL.

V is TRBV7-2 and J is TRBJ1-2, with 11 bases that match TRBD1. The germline V gene encodes CDR1 SGHTA and CDR2 FQGNSA. V gave up 3 bases and J gave up 1 base; unmatched junction bases: 7. This CDR3 is built from 17 residues. CDR3 region: CASSFWTGGSFNYGYTF. The CDR3 DNA is TGTGCCAGCAGCTTTTGGACAGGGGGCAGTTTTAACTATGGCTACACCTTC.

This chain links TRBV19 with TRBJ1-1; D is uncertain. The CDR3 length is 14 residues. V lost 4 bases to trimming and J lost 3 bases, with 12 bases between them. Germline V gives CDR1 LNHDA, CDR2 SQIVND (reference sequence). CDR3 sequence: CASSTVAGYTEAFF. The CDR3, as DNA: TGTGCCAGTAGTACCGTCGCGGGGTACACTGAAGCTTTCTTT. The whole variable domain, filled in from reference TRBV19 and TRBJ1-1, reads DGGITQSPKYLFRKEGQNVTLSCEQNLNHDAMYWYRQDPGQGLRLIYYSQIVNDFQKGDIAEGYSVSREKKESFPLTVTSAQKNPTAFYLCASSTVAGYTEAFFGQGTRLTVV.

The chain is built from TRBV7-2 and TRBJ1-1, with a possible D match to TRBD1 (5 bases). The CDR3 is 14 amino acids. In germline, CDR1 is SGHTA, CDR2 FQGNSA. V lost 5 bases to trimming and J lost 2 bases, with 12 bases between them. The CDR3 DNA follows: TGTGCCAGCAGCACCCAGGGTTTCAACACTGAAGCTTTCTTT. This gives the protein CASSTQGFNTEAFF.

The V gene is TRBV20-1, the J gene TRBJ1-2; tentatively, D is TRBD1 (5 bases). The CDR3 is made up of 11 amino acids. Germline V gene sequence: CDR1 DFQATT, CDR2 SNEGSKA (reference sequence). V lost 7 bases to trimming and J lost 7 bases, with 13 bases between them. The CDR3 loop reads CSVGQGGGYTF. CDR3 DNA sequence: TGCAGTGTGGGTCAGGGAGGTGGCTACACCTTC.